The sequence of this TCR beta chain was determined in a study of read filtering for tumor transcriptome and immune sequencing. Background on the study: Revised staging placed eight or nine patients in R-ISS I, 15 to 20 in II, more than 5 in III.

This library used about 360 ng RNA and molecular barcoded adaptors spanning alpha/delta and beta/gamma chains. Via MiXCR, TCRdb re-called the reads, giving one row per CDR3 protein. The table shows 35,000 to 40,000 distinct CDR3 sequences, with roughly 13% occurring only once. The CDR3 covers 16 residues. Germline CDR1 reads MGHRA; CDR2 reads YSYEKL. The germline V and J ends were trimmed by 1 base and 6 bases, with 16 bases remaining between them. In this sample, this clonotype turned up many times. The sequence came from a donor older than 35 with multiple myeloma. The chain links TRBV4-1 to TRBJ2-1; possible D gene TRBD2, 5 bases. The sample was a population of CD138-negative cells sorted from bone marrow. The CDR3 here is CASSQVVGWEFNEQFF. The CDR3 DNA reads TGCGCCAGCAGCCAAGTAGTGGGGTGGGAGTTCAATGAGCAGTTCTTC.